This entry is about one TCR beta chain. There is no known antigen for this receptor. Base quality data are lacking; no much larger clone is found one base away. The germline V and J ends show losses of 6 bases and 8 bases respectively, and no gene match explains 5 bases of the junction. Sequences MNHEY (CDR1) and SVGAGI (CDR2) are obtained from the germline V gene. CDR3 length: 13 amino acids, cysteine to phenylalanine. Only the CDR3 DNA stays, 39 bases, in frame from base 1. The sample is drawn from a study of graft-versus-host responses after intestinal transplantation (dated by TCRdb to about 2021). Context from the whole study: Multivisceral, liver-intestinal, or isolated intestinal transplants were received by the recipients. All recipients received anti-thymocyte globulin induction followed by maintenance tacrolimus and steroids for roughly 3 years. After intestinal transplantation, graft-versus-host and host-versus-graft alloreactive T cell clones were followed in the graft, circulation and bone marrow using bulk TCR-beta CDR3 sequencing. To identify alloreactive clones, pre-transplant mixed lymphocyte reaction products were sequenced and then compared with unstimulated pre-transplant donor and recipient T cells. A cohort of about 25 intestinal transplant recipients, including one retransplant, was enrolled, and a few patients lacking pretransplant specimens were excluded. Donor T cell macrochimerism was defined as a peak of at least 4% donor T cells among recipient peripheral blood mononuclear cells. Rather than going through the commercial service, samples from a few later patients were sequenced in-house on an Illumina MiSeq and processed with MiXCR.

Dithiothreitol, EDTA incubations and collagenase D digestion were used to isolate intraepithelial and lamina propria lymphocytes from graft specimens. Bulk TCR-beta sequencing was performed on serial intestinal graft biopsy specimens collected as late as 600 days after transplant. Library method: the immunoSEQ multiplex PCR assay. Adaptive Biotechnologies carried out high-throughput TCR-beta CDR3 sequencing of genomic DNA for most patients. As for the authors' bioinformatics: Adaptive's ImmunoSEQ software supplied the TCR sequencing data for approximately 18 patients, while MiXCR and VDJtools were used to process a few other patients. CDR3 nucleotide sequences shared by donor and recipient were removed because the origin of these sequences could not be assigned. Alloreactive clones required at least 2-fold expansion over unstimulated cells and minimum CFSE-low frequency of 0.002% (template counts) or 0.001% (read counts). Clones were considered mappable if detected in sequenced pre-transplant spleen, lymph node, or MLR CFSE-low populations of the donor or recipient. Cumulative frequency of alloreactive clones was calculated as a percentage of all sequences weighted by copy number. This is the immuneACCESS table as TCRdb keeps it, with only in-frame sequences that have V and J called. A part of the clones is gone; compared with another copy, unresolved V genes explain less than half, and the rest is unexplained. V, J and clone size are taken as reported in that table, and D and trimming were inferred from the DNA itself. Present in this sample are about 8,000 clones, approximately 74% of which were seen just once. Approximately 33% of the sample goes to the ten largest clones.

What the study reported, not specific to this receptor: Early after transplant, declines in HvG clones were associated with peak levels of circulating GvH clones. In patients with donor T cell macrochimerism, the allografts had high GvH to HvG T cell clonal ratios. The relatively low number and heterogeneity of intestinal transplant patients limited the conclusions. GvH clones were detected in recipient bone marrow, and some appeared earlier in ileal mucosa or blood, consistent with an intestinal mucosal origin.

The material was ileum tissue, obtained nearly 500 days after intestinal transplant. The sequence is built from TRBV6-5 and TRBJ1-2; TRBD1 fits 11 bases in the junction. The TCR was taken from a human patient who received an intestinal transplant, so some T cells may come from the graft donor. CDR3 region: CASRAGQGAGYTF. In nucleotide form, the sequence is TGTGCCAGCAGAGCAGGACAGGGGGCGGGCTACACCTTC.